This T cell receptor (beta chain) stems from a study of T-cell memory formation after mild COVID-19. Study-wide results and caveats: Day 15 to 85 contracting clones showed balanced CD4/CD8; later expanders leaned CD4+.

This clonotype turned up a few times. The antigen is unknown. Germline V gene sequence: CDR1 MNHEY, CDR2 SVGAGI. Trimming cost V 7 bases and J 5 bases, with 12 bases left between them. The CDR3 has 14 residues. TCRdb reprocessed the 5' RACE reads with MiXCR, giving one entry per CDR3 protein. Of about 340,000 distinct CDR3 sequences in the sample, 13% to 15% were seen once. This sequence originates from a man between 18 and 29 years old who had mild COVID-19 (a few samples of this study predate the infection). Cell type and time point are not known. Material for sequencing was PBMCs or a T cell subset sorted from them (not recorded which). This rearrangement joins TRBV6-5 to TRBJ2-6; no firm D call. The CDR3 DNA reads TGTGCCAGCAATCGCGACGGATGGGCCAACGTCCTGACTTTC. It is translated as CASNRDGWANVLTF.